This is a list of T cell receptor beta chains from one sample in a study of T-cell memory formation after mild COVID-19. TCRdb recomputed calls from the 5' RACE reads with MiXCR, one row per CDR3 protein. The top ten hold about 8.6% of the sample, which has some 600,000 distinct CDR3 sequences, approximately 15% seen once. Sequenced sample: PBMCs or a T cell subset sorted from them (not recorded which). The receptors come from an adult woman who had mild COVID-19 (a few samples of this study predate the infection). Cell type and time point are not known. CDR3s include the opening cysteine and the closing phenylalanine or tryptophan. A D gene is named only where the DNA matches it firmly. Part of the rows lack a size; the others show once, few, many or a class for expanded clones.

TGTGCCAGCAGCTCGGGGCTGGGGAGAAATGAGCAGTTCTTC | CASSSGLGRNEQFF | TRBV7-3 | many | NA | TRBJ2-1
TGTGCCAGCAGCTTAATGGGACAGGGCCTCTTC | CASSLMGQGLF | TRBV7-9 | few | TRBD1 | TRBJ1-2
TGTGCCAGCAGTTTTCGACTTCTAGCGGGGAACTACGAGCAGTACTTC | CASSFRLLAGNYEQYF | TRBV6-2/TRBV6-3 | NA | TRBD2 | TRBJ2-7
TGTGCCAGCAGCTTTTCCGGCTGGGGATACACTGAAGCTTTCTTT | CASSFSGWGYTEAFF | TRBV5-6 | NA | NA | TRBJ1-1
TGCAGCGTTGAAGACCCCCCAGGGGGGCAGTACTTC | CSVEDPPGGQYF | TRBV29-1 | NA | TRBD1 | TRBJ2-7
TGTGCCAGCAGTTGGACTAGCGGGAGCTCCGGGGAGCTGTTTTTT | CASSWTSGSSGELFF | TRBV2 | many | TRBD2 | TRBJ2-2
TGTGCCAGCAGCACGGGGGGGGGCCAAGATACGCAGTATTTT | CASSTGGGQDTQYF | TRBV7-2 | NA | TRBD2 | TRBJ2-3
TGCAGTGCTAGAGATGTACAGGGGTACGAGCAGTACTTC | CSARDVQGYEQYF | TRBV20-1 | NA | TRBD1 | TRBJ2-7
TGTGCCAGCAGCTCTGCGGGGCCAGATACGCAGTATTTT | CASSSAGPDTQYF | TRBV7-3 | NA | NA | TRBJ2-3
TGCGCCAGCAGCCAAGATTCCCTAGGCGCGGGGCCCACAGATACGCAGTATTTT | CASSQDSLGAGPTDTQYF | TRBV4-1 | few | NA | TRBJ2-3
TGTGCCAGCAGCTTAGCGGGGACAGGGGGCAGAGTGAGGAATGAGCAGTTCTTC | CASSLAGTGGRVRNEQFF | TRBV7-9 | few | TRBD1 | TRBJ2-1
TGCGCCAGCAGCCAAGTGGGACCGGACAGGGGAAGGGCTTTCTTT | CASSQVGPDRGRAFF | TRBV4-1 | NA | TRBD1 | TRBJ1-1
TGTGCCAGCAGTTTACACCCGATTAACTATGGCTACACCTTC | CASSLHPINYGYTF | TRBV12-3/TRBV12-4 | few | NA | TRBJ1-2
TGCGCCAGCAGCTTGGCTGGGGTGGATCCCTACGAGCAGTACTTC | CASSLAGVDPYEQYF | TRBV5-1 | NA | NA | TRBJ2-7
TGCGCCAGCAGCTGGACCTATCCGGGTGGGAATGAGCAGTTCTTC | CASSWTYPGGNEQFF | TRBV5-1 | few | NA | TRBJ2-1
TGTGCCAGCAGTTTACTCCGGACCGGGACAGGCTCACCCCTCCACTTT | CASSLLRTGTGSPLHF | TRBV12-3/TRBV12-4 | few | TRBD1 | TRBJ1-6
TGTGCCACCAGTGATGGGACTCAGCAGTTCTTC | CATSDGTQQFF | TRBV24-1 | NA | NA | TRBJ2-1
TGTGCCATCAGCGAGGACCTAGCGGGGGGCCCCACCGGGGAGCTGTTTTTT | CAISEDLAGGPTGELFF | TRBV10-3 | NA | TRBD2 | TRBJ2-2
TGTGCCAGCAGCCCACTAAGAAGCGGGAGGGGCTCTGGCGAGCAGTACTTC | CASSPLRSGRGSGEQYF | TRBV6-2/TRBV6-3 | NA | TRBD2 | TRBJ2-7
TGTGCCACCAGCAGAGGGGGGCTGGACGAGCAGTACTTC | CATSRGGLDEQYF | TRBV15 | few | NA | TRBJ2-7
TGCAGTGCTAGCCCACAGGGTGGCCTGGCTAATGAAAAACTGTTTTTT | CSASPQGGLANEKLFF | TRBV20-1 | few | NA | TRBJ1-4
TGTGCCAGCAGCGTAGAGTCGGGGGGGGGCCTGGACACTGAAGCTTTCTTT | CASSVESGGGLDTEAFF | TRBV9 | few | NA | TRBJ1-1